Listed below are T cell receptor beta chains from one sample, sequenced in a study of early T cells in non-severe SARS-CoV-2 infection. Each CDR3 protein gets one entry after TCRdb re-called the 5' RACE reads with MiXCR. Counted here are tens of thousands of distinct CDR3 sequences, 4.5% to 7% occurring once; the ten biggest clones make up roughly 4.4%. The sequenced sample was whole blood, obtained at baseline. Source of these receptors: an adult who was a healthcare worker with PCR-confirmed SARS-CoV-2 infection or an uninfected control (not recorded which). CDR3s include the opening cysteine and the closing phenylalanine or tryptophan. The order of the fields is V gene, J gene, clone size, D gene, CDR3 DNA, CDR3 protein. D genes are given only for firm matches. For some rows the clone size is stated as once, few or many, or as a class when expanded; others skip it.

v_call: TRBV6-2/TRBV6-3
j_call: TRBJ2-5
clone_size: many
d_call: .
cdr3_nt: TGTGCCAGCCAGAGGAGCTCCGGGACCCAGTACTTC
cdr3_aa: CASQRSSGTQYF

v_call: TRBV6-5
j_call: TRBJ1-1
clone_size: many
d_call: .
cdr3_nt: TGTGCCAGCAGTAAACCTCAGGGGTTGGGGATGAACACTGAAGCTTTCTTT
cdr3_aa: CASSKPQGLGMNTEAFF

v_call: TRBV20-1
j_call: TRBJ1-1
clone_size: .
d_call: .
cdr3_nt: TGCAGTGCTACGACAGGAAGGGAGTCTGAAGCTTTCTTT
cdr3_aa: CSATTGRESEAFF

v_call: TRBV11-3
j_call: TRBJ2-1
clone_size: many
d_call: .
cdr3_nt: TGTGCCAGCAGCTTAGATCAGGTGGGGGACAATGAGCAGTTCTTC
cdr3_aa: CASSLDQVGDNEQFF

v_call: TRBV10-3
j_call: TRBJ2-6
clone_size: many
d_call: TRBD1
cdr3_nt: TGTGCCACCACGAGGGACAGGGGGAGCTCTGGGGCCAACGTCCTGACTTTC
cdr3_aa: CATTRDRGSSGANVLTF

v_call: TRBV7-8
j_call: TRBJ1-2
clone_size: many
d_call: .
cdr3_nt: TGTGCCAGCAGTGCCTGGGACTATGGCTACACCTTC
cdr3_aa: CASSAWDYGYTF

v_call: TRBV5-5
j_call: TRBJ2-7
clone_size: many
d_call: .
cdr3_nt: TGTGCCAGCAGCTCTGCCCGGAATGAGCAGTACTTC
cdr3_aa: CASSSARNEQYF

v_call: TRBV6-2/TRBV6-3
j_call: TRBJ2-5
clone_size: .
d_call: .
cdr3_nt: TGTGCCAGCAGGGAAGGCAGGGCGCTAGAGACCCAGTACTTC
cdr3_aa: CASREGRALETQYF

v_call: TRBV6-5
j_call: TRBJ2-1
clone_size: many
d_call: .
cdr3_nt: TGTGCCAGCAAGGGACGGAAAACCATCAATGAGCAGTTCTTC
cdr3_aa: CASKGRKTINEQFF

v_call: TRBV7-9
j_call: TRBJ2-7
clone_size: many
d_call: TRBD1
cdr3_nt: TGTGCCAGCAGCTTTCCGGGACAGGGGGCAGGTGAGCAGTACTTC
cdr3_aa: CASSFPGQGAGEQYF

v_call: TRBV20-1
j_call: TRBJ1-2
clone_size: few
d_call: .
cdr3_nt: TGCAGTGCATTGGGACGGTCATATGGCTACACCTTC
cdr3_aa: CSALGRSYGYTF